These 27 T cell receptor beta chains came from one sample sequenced in a study of cytomegalovirus exposure and HLA in healthy donors. Both 60 Vbeta primers and 13 Jbeta primers went into the PCR. Libraries were prepared by immunoSEQ multiplex PCR; TCRdb keeps only in-frame clonotypes and omits some of them. The table has under 200,000 clones, around 80% seen once. Sequenced input: PBMCs. All receptors derive from a male donor in good health and CMV-seropositive.

This sequence joins TRBV30 and TRBJ1-2; D is uncertain. The CDR3 has 12 amino acids. The germline gives CDR1 GTSNPN, CDR2 SVGIG (reference sequence). V gave up 2 bases and J gave up 3 bases, with 7 bases separating them. CDR3 region: CAWSYSDYGYTF. The CDR3 bases are TGTGCCTGGAGTTACAGTGACTATGGCTACACCTTC.

This clone was detected once. V gene TRBV7-9 combines with J gene TRBJ2-3; 8 positions match TRBD2. Germline loops: CDR1 SEHNR, CDR2 FQNEAQ (reference sequence). This CDR3 spans 16 amino acids. V shed 1 base and J 0 bases; nucleotides not matched to a gene: 3. The CDR3 bases are TGTGCCAGCAGCTTAGGGGCTAGCGGGAGCACAGATACGCAGTATTTT. Its protein product is CASSLGASGSTDTQYF.

The V and J genes are TRBV5-1 and TRBJ1-4; 11 bases match TRBD1. The germline V gene encodes CDR1 SGHRS and CDR2 YFSETQ. The ends lost 3 bases at V and 7 bases at J; junction bases unmatched: 2. The CDR3 has 14 amino acids. The CDR3 coding sequence is TGCGCCAGCAGCTCGGACAGGGGGCCTGAAAAACTGTTTTTT. Translated: CASSSDRGPEKLFF.

The chain joins TRBV7-9 to TRBJ2-7; TRBD1 matches at 7 bases. The length of the CDR3 is 11 residues. Germline CDR1 SEHNR, CDR2 FQNEAQ (reference sequence). The V and J ends lost 5 bases and 6 bases, in that order; junction bases with no gene match: 1. The CDR3 DNA sequence: TGTGCCAGCAGCCCAGGGGGCGAGCAGTACTTC. This sequence encodes CASSPGGEQYF. The whole variable domain, filled in from reference TRBV7-9 and TRBJ2-7, reads DTGVSQNPRHKITKRGQNVTFRCDPISEHNRLYWYRQTLGQGPEFLTYFQNEAQLEKSRLLSDRFSAERPKGSFSTLEIQRTEQGDSAMYLCASSPGGEQYFGPGTRLTVT.

V is TRBV19 and J is TRBJ2-6; D is unclear. Trimming removed 4 bases at V and 0 bases at J, with 7 bases between. The CDR3 is 15 amino acids. CDR1 and CDR2 (germline): LNHDA, SQIVND (reference sequence). Here the CDR3 DNA reads TGTGCCAGTAGTAGCCGGAGCTCTGGGGCCAACGTCCTGACTTTC. Amino acids: CASSSRSSGANVLTF.

This clone was observed a few times. The chain joins TRBV5-4 to TRBJ2-7; 8 bases align to TRBD1. The CDR3 has 15 residues. Trimming took 0 bases from V and 4 from J; bases not matched to a gene: 6. The germline gives CDR1 SGHNT, CDR2 YYREEE (reference sequence). The CDR3 DNA is TGTGCCAGCAGCTTGGCACAGGACAGGGCGTACGAGCAGTACTTC. Translating gives CASSLAQDRAYEQYF.

This rearrangement joins TRBV2 to TRBJ1-5; D remains unclear. The CDR3 runs 16 residues. The V end was cut by 1 base, the J end by 0 bases, with 10 bases between. The germline CDR1 and CDR2 sequences are SNHLY and FYNNEI. The DNA of the CDR3 is TGTGCCAGCAGTGAAGGGACTGATTATAGCAATCAGCCCCAGCATTTT. Protein product: CASSEGTDYSNQPQHF. The entire variable domain, with the rest obtained from reference TRBV2 and TRBJ1-5, is as follows: EPEVTQTPSHQVTQMGQEVILRCVPISNHLYFYWYRQILGQKVEFLVSFYNNEISEKSEIFDDQFSVERPDGSNFTLKIRSTKLEDSAMYFCASSEGTDYSNQPQHFGDGTRLSIL.

V is TRBV6-5 and J is TRBJ1-1; D not certain. The V end was cut by 7 bases, the J end by 4 bases, with 10 bases between. Looked up from germline, CDR1 is MNHEY and CDR2 is SVGAGI. There are 12 residues in the CDR3. The CDR3 DNA reads TGTGCCAGCAAGCTGACGGGCACTGAAGCTTTCTTT. Its translation is CASKLTGTEAFF.

About this clone itself: An end of the junction differs from the germline gene, which may be a read error. The genes are TRBV6-1 and TRBJ1-3, with 8 bases matching TRBD1. The germline V gene has CDR1 MNHNS and CDR2 SASEGT. The CDR3 length is 15 residues. This CDR3 is CGSYTGGRSGNTIYF. The CDR3 nucleotides read TGTGGCAGCTACACAGGGGGTCGCTCTGGAAACACCATATATTTT.

V and J are TRBV20-1 and TRBJ2-3; the match to TRBD2 covers 7 bases. This CDR3 is 11 amino acids long. Germline CDR1 is DFQATT and CDR2 is SNEGSKA (reference sequence). The CDR3 nucleotides read TGCGCAGCGGGGACTACAGATACGCAGTATTTT. It specifies CAAGTTDTQYF.

Here the CDR3 DNA reads TGCAGCGCCTCCGGGGGAGGCGAAAAACTGTTTTTT. Translation gives CSASGGGEKLFF. The gene calls are TRBV29-1 and TRBJ1-4; perhaps TRBD1 as D (5 bases). Germline CDR1 SQVTM, CDR2 ANQGSEA. CDR3 length: 12 residues. V lost 7 bases and J lost 8, with 14 bases in between.

The chain carries TRBV5-1 and TRBJ1-3, with 9 bases that match TRBD1. The CDR3 is 18 amino acids. Germline lookup yields CDR1 SGHRS and CDR2 YFSETQ. J was trimmed by 4 bases and V by 4 bases; bases with no gene match: 15. CDR3 in amino acids: CASSLEFGTGNTGNTIYF. Here the CDR3 DNA reads TGCGCCAGCAGCCTAGAATTCGGGACAGGGAATACCGGAAACACCATATATTTT.

The gene calls are TRBV9 and TRBJ2-7; D uncertain. The germline V gene has CDR1 SGDLS and CDR2 YYNGEE. V was cut by 0 bases and J by 0 bases, with 4 bases left in between. The CDR3 has 13 residues. The CDR3: CASSVDLSYEQYF. The CDR3 nucleotides read TGTGCCAGCAGCGTAGATCTCTCCTACGAGCAGTACTTC.

This clone showed up just once. The chain uses TRBV5-1 and TRBJ2-7; D may be TRBD1 (6 bases). V lost 4 bases and J 3 bases, leaving 17 bases between the germline ends. The CDR3 is made up of 15 amino acids. Germline values: CDR1 SGHRS, CDR2 YFSETQ. The CDR3 region is CASSPSTGGGYEQYF. The CDR3 coding sequence is TGCGCCAGCAGCCCGTCGACAGGTGGGGGCTACGAGCAGTACTTC.

The chain recombines TRBV9 with TRBJ1-1; a weak D match, TRBD1 (5 bases). The V gene lost 0 bases and the J gene lost 1 base, with 7 bases spanning the gap. The CDR3 loop spans 14 amino acids. Germline V gene lookup returns CDR1 SGDLS and CDR2 YYNGEE. CDR3 sequence (DNA): TGTGCCAGCAGCGTAGCGACAGAGAACACTGAAGCTTTCTTT. Protein sequence: CASSVATENTEAFF. The full variable domain, completed using reference TRBV9 and TRBJ1-1, is DSGVTQTPKHLITATGQRVTLRCSPRSGDLSVYWYQQSLDQGLQFLIQYYNGEERAKGNILERFSAQQFPDLHSELNLSSLELGDSALYFCASSVATENTEAFFGQGTRLTVV.

This sequence joins TRBV7-8 and TRBJ1-2; D might be TRBD1 (5 bases). V was trimmed by 5 bases and J by 7 bases, leaving 29 bases between them. The CDR3 covers 18 residues. Germline V gives CDR1 SGHVS, CDR2 FQNEAQ. CDR3 nucleotide sequence: TGTGCCAGCAGCCGATCGGGATCGGGGGACGTCGGATTTGGTGGCTACACCTTC. This sequence encodes CASSRSGSGDVGFGGYTF.

The V and J genes are TRBV15 and TRBJ1-2, with D unclear. Germline CDR1 and CDR2: LNHNV and YYDKDF (reference sequence). V lost 3 bases, J lost 3 bases, and 5 bases lay in between. The length of the CDR3 is 12 residues. This CDR3 is CATSREDYGYTF. The CDR3 region has the DNA TGTGCCACCAGCAGGGAGGACTATGGCTACACCTTC.

The V gene is TRBV28, the J gene TRBJ1-2; 9 bases are a match to TRBD1. V dropped 3 bases and J dropped 7; count of bases not matched to a gene: 6. Germline V lookup: CDR1 MDHEN, CDR2 SYDVKM. CDR3 size: 14 residues. The CDR3 sequence is CASSFGDRVFGYTF. The CDR3 nucleotides read TGTGCCAGCAGTTTCGGGGACAGGGTGTTTGGCTACACCTTC.

This sequence joins TRBV7-6 and TRBJ2-5; 8 bases are shared with TRBD2. The tail of the sequence fits TRBJ2-7 better, so the J call may be wrong. The germline gives CDR1 SGHVS, CDR2 FNYEAQ. This CDR3 contains 15 residues. Here the CDR3 DNA reads TGTGCCAGCAGCCCCAAGGGGGGACTAGTGCACGAGCAGTACTTC. Amino acid sequence: CASSPKGGLVHEQYF.

The rearrangement links TRBV5-4 to TRBJ2-5, with a tentative D call TRBD2 (5 bases). The V and J ends lost 4 bases and 3 bases respectively, with 16 bases between them. Germline V gene sequence: CDR1 SGHNT, CDR2 YYREEE (reference sequence). This CDR3 has 15 amino acids. The CDR3 loop is CASSPPRARKETQYF. DNA of the CDR3: TGTGCCAGCAGCCCGCCGAGGGCCCGAAAAGAGACCCAGTACTTC.

The genes are TRBV27 and TRBJ2-7; 11 bases match TRBD2. Germline lookup yields CDR1 MNHEY and CDR2 SMNVEV (reference sequence). CDR3 length equals 16 residues. Trimming removed 2 bases from V and 4 bases from J; junction bases left unmatched: 7. CDR3 bases: TGTGCCAGCAGTTTAATACTAGCGGGAGAAGTTTACGAGCAGTACTTC. Protein sequence: CASSLILAGEVYEQYF.

This chain connects TRBV5-4 to TRBJ1-1; 8 bases map to TRBD1. J was trimmed by 5 bases and V by 0 bases; bases with no gene match: 0. Germline-derived CDR1 and CDR2 are SGHNT and YYREEE (reference sequence). This CDR3 has 13 residues. For the CDR3, the DNA is TGTGCCAGCAGCTTGGACAGGGGGACTGAAGCTTTCTTT. As protein: CASSLDRGTEAFF.

This clone was counted once. The V call is TRBV7-2, the J call TRBJ2-5; TRBD2 might be the D (6 bases). Trimming left V 5 bases short and J 5 bases short, with 12 bases between. The CDR3 sequence is 13 residues long. Germline lookup yields CDR1 SGHTA and CDR2 FQGNSA. CDR3 sequence reads: CASSLTGAETQYF. The CDR3 nucleotides are TGTGCCAGCAGCCTCACGGGAGCCGAGACCCAGTACTTC.

V gene TRBV7-6 combines with J gene TRBJ2-2; 7 bases match TRBD1. The CDR3 has 17 residues. V trimming: 3 bases; J trimming: 0 bases; junction bases outside the gene matches: 7. Germline V gene lookup returns CDR1 SGHVS and CDR2 FNYEAQ. The CDR3 DNA reads TGTGCCAGCAGCTTGAGGCCCGGGACAGCGAACACCGGGGAGCTGTTTTTT. This encodes CASSLRPGTANTGELFF.

With regard to this clone: This sample also contains other DNA sequences that code for the same CDR3. The chain has TRBV4-3 and TRBJ2-7; maybe TRBD1 (8 bases). The length of the CDR3 is 16 residues. The V gene's germline CDR1 is LGHNA and CDR2 YSLEER. V lost 3 bases and J lost 2, with 17 bases in between. Written as DNA, the CDR3 is TGCGCCAGCAGCCAGAGCGGGACAGGCGAAACCTACGAGCAGTACTTC. Its translation is CASSQSGTGETYEQYF.

This clone has just one count. V and J are TRBV19 and TRBJ1-1, with D uncertain. V dropped 4 bases and J dropped 1 base, with 10 bases sitting between them. From germline, CDR1 is LNHDA and CDR2 SQIVND (reference sequence). This CDR3 contains 14 residues. The CDR3 nucleotides read TGTGCCAGTAGTACATACACAGAGAACACTGAAGCTTTCTTT. This gives the protein CASSTYTENTEAFF.

The gene calls are TRBV7-2 and TRBJ1-4; weak D call: TRBD1 (6 bases). CDR1 SGHTA and CDR2 FQGNSA come from the germline V gene. There are 14 residues in the CDR3. The ends were cut back, 5 bases at V and 8 bases at J, with 15 bases in the middle. CDR3 sequence reads: CASSRLGQSEKLFF. Here the CDR3 DNA reads TGTGCCAGCAGCCGACTCGGACAGTCGGAAAAACTGTTTTTT. The full variable domain, in which reference TRBV7-2 and TRBJ1-4 provide the parts outside the CDR3, is GAGVSQSPSNKVTEKGKDVELRCDPISGHTALYWYRQSLGQGLEFLIYFQGNSAPDKSGLPSDRFSAERTGGSVSTLTIQRTQQEDSAVYLCASSRLGQSEKLFFGSGTQLSVL.